This T cell receptor beta chain was identified during a study of T cell responses to AZD1222 COVID-19 vaccine (dated by TCRdb to about 2021). Study-wide context: A total of more than 230 trial participants underwent TCR sequencing, of whom around 200 received two doses of AZD1222 and about 25 received two doses of the MenACWY control vaccine. Trial participants were enrolled into age subgroups of 18-55, 56-69 and 70-plus years, which contained about 150, 28 and 57 TCR-sequenced participants, respectively.

Beyond this particular receptor, the publication reports: Reportedly, close to half of the unique spike-specific TCRs recognized epitopes lying outside the regions that are mutated in the B.1.351 and B.1.1.7 variants. Because no samples from the day 14 peak response were available, repertoires could be characterized only after the peak T cell response. Conclusions about previously exposed vaccinees are limited because only six or seven AZD1222 recipients were SARS-CoV-2 seropositive at baseline. After two AZD1222 doses, spike-specific TCR breadth and depth were significantly higher than at day 0 and than in MenACWY recipients. Vaccine-associated CD4 TCRs spanned the whole spike protein, with dominant responses in regions 160-218 and 743-854. Most participants were white British and females outnumbered males, and the authors suggested that clonal diversity may have been underestimated. In the small 56-69-year group, the increase in depth fell short of significance, most likely because of low power.

As regards this clone: Its antigen is not yet known. There are no base qualities to consult, and no much larger clone falls within one base.

The CDR3 regions of human TCRbeta chains were analyzed by immunosequencing. In the authors' own workflow: TCRs in the repertoires were matched against a reference library of SARS-CoV-2-specific TCRs that had been generated with the MIRA antigen-specificity platform. Breadth was defined as the fraction of unique TCRs that were SARS-CoV-2-associated, and depth was defined as the fraction of total T cells that were SARS-CoV-2-associated. Using the MIRA data, every spike-specific TCR was mapped to the spike region that the TCR reacted to and assigned to either a CD4 or a CD8 class. Log10-transformed breadth and depth values were compared by one-way ANOVA with Sidak's multiple comparisons tests. TCRdb retrieved this table from immuneACCESS and kept in-frame rearrangements only. Not all clones are present; in checked studies, unresolved V genes account for under half, and no reason is known for the remainder. The V and J calls and clone size are taken from that table; D and trimming were inferred from the DNA. The sample profile shows about 120,000 clones; about 92% of them were found once. 4.5% to 6% of the sample rests with the top ten.

The CDR3 contains 14 residues, cysteine and phenylalanine counted. This entry keeps only the CDR3 DNA: 42 bases, framed from base 1. Based on the germline V gene, the CDR1 and CDR2 sequences are SGHTA and FQGNSA. Trimming removed 5 bases from V and 0 bases from J, leaving 11 bases between the germline ends. According to the study, the label for this sample's time point signals: about 28 days (+/-7) after the second vaccine dose. AZD1222 recipients whose second dose came at about 4 weeks and those whose second dose came at about 12 weeks were combined into one group, since spike-specific TCR depth and breadth did not differ between the two schedules. Samples from vaccinated people were obtained from the UK trials COV001 and COV002, which included a single-blind randomized controlled phase 2/3 trial of AZD1222 (ChAdOx1 nCoV-19) in healthy adults. Trial participant PBMC samples were collected at day 0 and day 28 after the second dose for TCRbeta chain sequencing.

The sequencing used peripheral blood, collected 28 days after the second AZD1222 dose. The chain links TRBV7-2 with TRBJ2-7, and the D gene may be TRBD2, 6 bases matching. This TCR was sampled from an adult who received the AZD1222 COVID-19 vaccine. The CDR3 protein is CASSEDYNSYEQYF. The DNA sequence is as follows: TGTGCCAGCAGCGAGGACTATAACTCCTACGAGCAGTACTTC.